This T cell receptor (beta chain) was found in a study of blood T cell repertoires in COVID-19 (dated by TCRdb to the early 2020s). In the study overall: The collaborator samples originated in the United States, Italy and Spain and spanned the acute and convalescent phases of COVID-19. Where available, HLA class I and class II types were obtained from metadata supplied by the sample provider rather than from assay-based typing. A freely available public database, intended as a resource for researchers studying the immune response to SARS-CoV-2, is where the repertoires were released. The samples were drawn from two sources: the first 160 participants of the ongoing ImmuneRACE study, and fewer than 1,500 subjects contributed by 6 global collaborators. The prospective study material was composed of cDNA or gDNA derived from T cells, B-cell-depleted T cells, or PBMCs. Subjects who had been exposed to COVID-19, were actively infected with it, or had recovered from it provided the deeply sampled blood TCRbeta repertoires that made up the dataset. Nearly every sample came with metadata listing a de-identified subject ID, COVID-19 status, age in years and sex. The investigation overall reported the following: The amount of clinical and demographic metadata varied by source and participant and was provided uncurated.

Notes on this clone: What this receptor recognizes is not known. One base away there is no much larger clone; base qualities are not given.

TCRbeta CDR3 regions were amplified from genomic DNA by means of the immunoSEQ Assay, a bias-controlled multiplex PCR. The authors' analysis ran thus. Within the assay, amplification of reference gene primers was used to estimate how many nucleated cells each sample contained. Sequence reads were collapsed and filtered to measure the absolute abundance of every unique TCRbeta CDR3 rearrangement. Productive Simpson clonality was computed per sample as the square root of Simpson's diversity index over productive rearrangements. TCRdb took over this immuneACCESS table, retaining in-frame rearrangements with V and J assigned. Such tables are incomplete; in checked studies, under half of the missing clones stem from an unresolved V gene, and the remainder is unexplained. The DNA was the basis for D and trimming; V, J and clone size are from that table. The sample yields roughly 99,000 clones; almost 90% were counted once. Just over 2% of the sample is taken by the ten largest.

The CDR3 runs 16 residues from the cysteine to the phenylalanine. Left in the record is the CDR3 DNA by itself, 48 bases read in frame from the first base. CDR1 and CDR2 are read off the germline V gene as SGHRS and YFSETQ. V has 3 bases trimmed and J has 0 bases trimmed; junction bases matching no gene number 4. One collaborating source in Seattle enrolled patients while the patients were actively infected and followed the patients over time throughout the course of disease. The collaborating institutions used their own protocols to collect whole blood in K2EDTA tubes. For TCRbeta analysis, collaborators shipped samples as frozen whole blood, isolated PBMCs, or DNA extracted from either of those sample types.

The sequence joins TRBV5-1 to TRBJ2-2, and 8 bases in between align with TRBD1. Sequences were obtained from peripheral blood. The TCR comes from a man aged 50-60 years with COVID-19, enrolled during active disease. The CDR3 here reads CASSWTGSSNTGELFF. The DNA is TGCGCCAGCAGCTGGACAGGGAGTTCGAACACCGGGGAGCTGTTTTTT. Full variable domain (CDR3 extended with the reference TRBV5-1 and TRBJ2-2 proteins): KAGVTQTPRYLIKTRGQQVTLSCSPISGHRSVSWYQQTPGQGLQFLFEYFSETQRNKGNFPGRFSGRQFSNSRSEMNVSTLELGDSALYLCASSWTGSSNTGELFFGEGSRLTVL.